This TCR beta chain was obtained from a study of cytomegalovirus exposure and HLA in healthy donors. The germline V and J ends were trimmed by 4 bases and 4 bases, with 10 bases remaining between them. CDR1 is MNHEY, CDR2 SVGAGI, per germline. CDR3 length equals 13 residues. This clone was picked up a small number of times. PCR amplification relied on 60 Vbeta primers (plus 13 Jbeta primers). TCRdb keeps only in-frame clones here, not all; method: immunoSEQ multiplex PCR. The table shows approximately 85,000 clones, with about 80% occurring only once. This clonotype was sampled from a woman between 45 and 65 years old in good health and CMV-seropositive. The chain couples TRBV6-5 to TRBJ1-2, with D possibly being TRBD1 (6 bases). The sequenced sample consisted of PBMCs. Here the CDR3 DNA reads TGTGCCAGCAGTTTACGACAGGCCTATGGCTACACCTTC. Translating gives CASSLRQAYGYTF.